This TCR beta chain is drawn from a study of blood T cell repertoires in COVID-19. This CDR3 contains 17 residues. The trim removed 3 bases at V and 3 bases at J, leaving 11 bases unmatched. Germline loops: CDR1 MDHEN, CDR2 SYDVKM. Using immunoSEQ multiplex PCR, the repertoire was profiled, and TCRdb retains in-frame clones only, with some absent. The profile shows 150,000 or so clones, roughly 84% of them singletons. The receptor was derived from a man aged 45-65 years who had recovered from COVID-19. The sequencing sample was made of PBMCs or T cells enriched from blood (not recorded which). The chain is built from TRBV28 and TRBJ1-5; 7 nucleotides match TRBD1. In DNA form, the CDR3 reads TGTGCCAGCAGTTTGAATAGGGGGCTTCGTAACAATCAGCCCCAGCATTTT. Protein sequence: CASSLNRGLRNNQPQHF.